The clone carrying this T cell receptor (beta chain) turned up a few times. As yet, its antigen is unknown. This sample stems from a study of regulatory T cells in long-lasting Graves disease. Study outcomes and limitations: Patients with persistent disease shared 2,741 public clonotypes, outpacing the 966 shared by new patients.

In building TCR beta libraries, iRepertoire HTBI primers were used together with Arm-PCR of CDR3 regions. TCRdb called the multiplex PCR reads again in MiXCR, with one record for every CDR3 protein. The repertoire holds hundreds of thousands of distinct CDR3 sequences, with approximately 22% as singletons. As to time point: persistent/refractory GD, antithyroid drugs over 5 years with positive TRAb. Extracted RNA from PBMCs served as the source of the TCR library. American Thyroid Association guidelines were used to diagnose Graves' disease. The receptor was derived from a female donor with Graves disease. Specimen: peripheral blood mononuclear cells (PBMCs), collected when the disease was refractory, from a patient treated with antithyroid drugs.

In DNA, the CDR3 is TGTGCCAGCAGCTGGACACCAAGGGGGACTGAAGCTTTCTTT. This sequence encodes CASSWTPRGTEAFF. The J gene is TRBJ1-1, the V gene TRBV6-1; D possibly corresponds to TRBD1 (6 bases). The V and J ends lost 6 bases and 5 bases respectively, with 16 bases between them. The CDR3 extends over 14 amino acids. In germline, CDR1 is MNHNS, CDR2 SASEGT.